The 23 T cell receptor beta chains given below trace back to one sample, sequenced in a study of identical twins. TCRdb reprocessed the 5' RACE reads with MiXCR, giving one entry per CDR3 protein. The sample has 200,000 to 250,000 distinct CDR3 sequences, about 13% seen once. In addition, the sample was reused for a study of yellow fever vaccine responses in identical twins.

Source material: memory (CD45RO+) T cells sorted from blood. These receptors were collected from a woman between 18 and 30 years old in good health.

The rearrangement links TRBV4-1 to TRBJ2-1; 8 bases line up with TRBD2. From germline, CDR1 is MGHRA and CDR2 YSYEKL. V gave up 8 bases and J gave up 1 base; unmatched junction bases: 22. The CDR3 has 20 amino acids. The CDR3 DNA is TGCGCCAGCCCCGTTGCGGATTTAGGTAAAAGCGGGAGTTCCTACAATGAGCAGTTCTTC. It specifies CASPVADLGKSGSSYNEQFF.

The rearrangement links TRBV11-2 to TRBJ2-1; 8 bases are shared with TRBD2. The germline gives CDR1 SGHAT, CDR2 FQNNGV. With 1 base clipped from V and 6 bases from J, the junction kept 5 bases outside the gene matches. There are 15 residues in the CDR3. CDR3 protein: CASSLGRTSSNEQFF. As DNA, the CDR3 is TGTGCCAGCAGCTTAGGTAGGACTAGCAGCAATGAGCAGTTCTTC.

This chain joins TRBV28 and TRBJ1-1, with D unresolved. The germline CDR1 and CDR2 sequences are MDHEN and SYDVKM. V was pared by 5 bases and J by 7 bases, with 17 bases between. This CDR3 has 14 residues. CDR3 amino acids: CASSQVDRTSEAFF. Here the CDR3 DNA reads TGTGCCAGCAGTCAAGTGGACCGAACAAGTGAAGCTTTCTTT.

Only a few counts were recorded for this clonotype. The chain uses TRBV12-3 or TRBV12-4 and TRBJ2-7, with unresolved D. The ends were cut back, 2 bases at V and 6 bases at J, with 11 bases in the middle. This CDR3 has 13 amino acids. CDR3: CASSLKVAGEQYF. The CDR3 DNA is TGTGCCAGCAGTTTAAAGGTCGCCGGCGAGCAGTACTTC.

Only a few counts were recorded for this clonotype. J is TRBJ2-1 and V is TRBV6-4; 7 bases are shared with TRBD1. This CDR3 spans 15 amino acids. Losses at the gene ends were 0 bases for V and 6 bases for J; bases not matched to a gene: 5. Germline V gene lookup returns CDR1 MRHNA and CDR2 SNTAGT. CDR3 amino acids: CASSDSSSGGNEQFF. CDR3 sequence (DNA): TGTGCCAGCAGTGACTCGTCTTCAGGGGGCAATGAGCAGTTCTTC.

This clonotype came up many times. The chain carries TRBV20-1 and TRBJ1-5; TRBD1 matches 9 bases. J gave up 5 bases and V 0 bases, and 5 bases lay outside the gene matches. CDR1 and CDR2 (germline): DFQATT, SNEGSKA (reference sequence). The CDR3 is made up of 15 amino acids. The CDR3: CSARDPGQGYQPQHF. The CDR3 DNA reads TGCAGTGCTAGAGACCCCGGACAGGGGTATCAGCCCCAGCATTTT.

The table lists this clonotype with many counts. The rearrangement links TRBV3-1 to TRBJ1-2, with D uncertain. The ends were cut back, 6 bases at V and 3 bases at J, with 11 bases in the middle. The germline gives CDR1 LGHDT, CDR2 YNNKEL (reference sequence). There are 13 residues in the CDR3. CDR3 nucleotides: TGTGCCAGCAGTCCAAGGGTTGACTATGGCTACACCTTC. Protein product: CASSPRVDYGYTF.

The chain combines TRBV4-2 with TRBJ2-1; 9 bases fit TRBD1. The CDR3 totals 16 residues. V was pared by 3 bases and J by 3 bases, with 6 bases of the junction left unmatched. The germline gives CDR1 LGHNA, CDR2 YNFKEQ. The CDR3 region has the DNA TGTGCCAGCAGCCAGGGCGGGACAGGGAACTACAATGAGCAGTTCTTC. Amino acid sequence: CASSQGGTGNYNEQFF.

By proportion, this clonotype is medium-sized. This chain uses TRBV7-3 with TRBJ1-1; TRBD1 agrees at 9 bases. The V gene end was trimmed by 5 bases and the J gene end by 6 bases; junction bases not matched to a gene: 4. The germline CDR1 and CDR2 sequences are SGHTA and FQGTGA. The CDR3 covers 13 residues. The CDR3 DNA is TGTGCCAGCAGCCTTAGACAGGGGGCTGAAGCTTTCTTT. This sequence encodes CASSLRQGAEAFF.

This clonotype has a count of ten or more. The chain uses TRBV28 and TRBJ1-5, with a possible D match to TRBD1 (6 bases). The CDR3 is 15 residues long. CDR1 is MDHEN and CDR2 is SYDVKM in the germline V gene. V was pared by 5 bases and J by 1 base, with 12 bases between. CDR3 DNA: TGTGCCAGCAGTCCACAGGGTATGAGCAATCAGCCCCAGCATTTT. It is translated as CASSPQGMSNQPQHF.

This clonotype occurred a few times. V usage is TRBV7-9 and J usage is TRBJ1-4; D unclear. The CDR3 is made up of 13 amino acids. The V end was cut by 2 bases, the J end by 8 bases, with 9 bases between. The germline CDR1 and CDR2 sequences are SEHNR and FQNEAQ (reference sequence). This CDR3 reads CASSLSGYEKLFF. CDR3 bases: TGTGCCAGCAGCTTATCTGGGTACGAAAAACTGTTTTTT.

The chain links TRBV11-3 to TRBJ2-5; D assignment may be TRBD1 or TRBD2 (5 bases each). Germline V gives CDR1 SGHNT, CDR2 YENEEA. The V gene lost 3 bases and the J gene lost 5 bases, with 10 bases spanning the gap. The CDR3 sequence is 13 residues long. CDR3 bases: TGTGCCAGCAGCTTCTCAGGGACGGAGACCCAGTACTTC. This codes for CASSFSGTETQYF.

CDR3 residues: CASSLPGQSTDTQYF. DNA for the CDR3: TGTGCCAGCAGTTTACCCGGACAGAGCACAGATACGCAGTATTTT. This chain joins TRBV12-3 or TRBV12-4 and TRBJ2-3; D is perhaps TRBD1 (6 bases). The V gene lost 2 bases and the J gene lost 0 bases, with 9 bases spanning the gap. There are 15 residues in the CDR3.

This clonotype was detected a few times. The chain employs TRBV10-3 and TRBJ2-3, with a weak D call TRBD2 (7 bases). In germline, CDR1 is ENHRY, CDR2 SYGVKD. V lost 6 bases, J lost 2 bases, and 15 bases lay in between. The CDR3 is 15 amino acids. CDR3 residues: CAIRGGQGNTDTQYF. The CDR3 region has the DNA TGTGCCATCAGGGGGGGGCAGGGAAACACAGATACGCAGTATTTT.

This clonotype was counted a few times. The J gene is TRBJ2-1, the V gene TRBV6-5; 12 nucleotides align to TRBD2. After removal of 2 bases from V and 4 bases from J, the junction contained 3 bases not matched to a gene. CDR3 length equals 16 residues. Germline-derived CDR1 and CDR2 are MNHEY and SVGAGI. The DNA of the CDR3 is TGTGCCAGCAGTTACACCCTAGCGGGAGGGTACAATGAGCAGTTCTTC. Its translation is CASSYTLAGGYNEQFF.

This clonotype was detected ten times or more. This chain uses TRBV6-2 or TRBV6-3 with TRBJ2-7; D is uncertain. This CDR3 spans 12 amino acids. Germline V gene sequence: CDR1 MNHEY, CDR2 SVGEGT. The V end lost 3 bases, the J end lost 3 bases, and 6 bases lay between the germline ends. CDR3 sequence: CASSYRLYEQYF. In DNA form, the CDR3 reads TGTGCCAGCAGTTATCGGCTCTACGAGCAGTACTTC.

This clonotype showed up just a few times. The V gene is TRBV7-8, the J gene TRBJ2-7; D remains ambiguous. V was pared by 1 base and J by 7 bases, with 17 bases between. The CDR3 has 15 amino acids. Germline values: CDR1 SGHVS, CDR2 FQNEAQ. As DNA, the CDR3 is TGTGCCAGCAGCTTAGGAATGGCAGCCCTACGGGAGCAGTACTTC. This codes for CASSLGMAALREQYF. The whole variable domain, remainder taken from reference TRBV7-8 and TRBJ2-7, is GAGVSQSPRYKVAKRGQDVALRCDPISGHVSLFWYQQALGQGPEFLTYFQNEAQLDKSGLPSDRFFAERPEGSVSTLKIQRTQQEDSAVYLCASSLGMAALREQYFGPGTRLTVT.

The chain employs TRBV5-1 and TRBJ2-3; 8 bases align to TRBD1. This CDR3 has 15 amino acids. Germline V lookup: CDR1 SGHRS, CDR2 YFSETQ. The J segment lost 4 bases and the V segment lost 4 bases, leaving 8 bases of the junction unmatched. CDR3 region: CASSPDRGWADTQYF. CDR3 nucleotides: TGCGCCAGCAGCCCCGACAGGGGTTGGGCAGATACGCAGTATTTT.

This clonotype has more than one count but fewer than ten. The rearrangement joins TRBV4-1 to TRBJ1-2; D is ambiguous. CDR1 and CDR2 from the germline V gene are MGHRA and YSYEKL. CDR3 length: 15 amino acids. Between the trimmed V and J ends, which lost 1 base and 4 bases, there was a span of 13 bases. CDR3: CASSQGKGLGYGYTF. The CDR3 DNA reads as TGCGCCAGCAGCCAAGGAAAGGGTCTGGGCTATGGCTACACCTTC.

This clonotype has a handful of counts. V and J are TRBV20-1 and TRBJ1-6; TRBD1 matches 7 bases. V trimming: 5 bases; J trimming: 0 bases; junction bases outside the gene matches: 7. The CDR3 runs 16 residues. Germline CDR1 DFQATT, CDR2 SNEGSKA (reference sequence). In DNA, the CDR3 is TGCAGTGCTTACACCAGGGACAGCTCCTATAATTCACCCCTCCACTTT. Amino acids: CSAYTRDSSYNSPLHF.

Turning to this clonotype: An end of the junction differs from the germline gene, which may be a read error. The gene calls are TRBV9 and TRBJ2-1; 7 bases are a match to TRBD2. Germline V lookup: CDR1 SGDLS, CDR2 YYNGEE. The CDR3 is 16 residues long. This CDR3 is CASRVASSGMRGEQFF. In DNA, the CDR3 is TGTGCCAGCAGAGTAGCTTCGAGCGGGATGAGGGGTGAGCAGTTCTTC.

This clonotype was picked up a small number of times. The rearrangement links TRBV7-3 to TRBJ2-7; 13 nucleotides agree with TRBD2. Germline loops: CDR1 SGHTA, CDR2 FQGTGA. V was clipped by 5 bases and J by 2 bases; unmatched bases: 12. The CDR3 is made up of 18 amino acids. The CDR3 bases are TGTGCCAGCAGCCCACCAAAATCAACTAGCGGGGGGGCCTACGAGCAGTACTTC. Translation: CASSPPKSTSGGAYEQYF.

This clonotype was found a few times. The chain carries TRBV18 and TRBJ1-2, with a tentative D call TRBD1 (6 bases). Per germline, CDR1 KGHSH and CDR2 LQKENI. The germline V and J ends were trimmed by 0 bases and 8 bases, with 13 bases remaining between them. The length of the CDR3 is 14 residues. In nucleotides, the CDR3 is TGTGCCAGCTCACCACCGGGAGGGGGGAACGGCTACACCTTC. Translated: CASSPPGGGNGYTF.